This T cell receptor (beta chain) was captured by sequencing in a study of T cells in women clearing cervical HPV infection. Turning to the study itself: HLA type could not be excluded as a confounder.

Clones were sequenced by immunoSEQ multiplex PCR, and TCRdb holds only the in-frame ones, with some missing. The sample table includes about 30,000 clones. To note about this clone: What it binds is unknown.

Study-wide findings and caveats: Each sample's T-cell count was unknown, possibly confounding richness.

The source material was blood buffy coat. This clonotype was obtained from a woman between 18 and 70 years old with a cervical HPV16 infection that either progressed to CIN3+ or cleared (not recorded which).

The CDR3 sequence is CASSQSGTSGGSLAKNIQYF. The covered CDR3 bases are TGTGCCAGCAGCCAATCAGGGACTAGCGGGGGATCGTTAGCCAAAAACATT. J is TRBJ2-4 and V is TRBV4-2, with 14 bases aligning to TRBD2. The read comes to an end 3 residues before the CDR3 does, leaving the germline J gene to fill in the end. J gave up 0 bases and V 2 bases, and 9 bases lay outside the gene matches. The CDR3 runs to 20 residues. Germline V gives CDR1 LGHNA, CDR2 YNFKEQ.